This TCR beta chain was documented in a study of blood T cell repertoires in COVID-19. Trimming removed 6 bases from V and 4 bases from J; junction bases left unmatched: 2. This CDR3 region has 13 residues. Which cohort a participant joined came from the clinical history participants gave. Recovery meant two consecutive negative NP/OP PCR tests, professional clearance, or resolved symptoms. Some clones are missing from TCRdb's copy, which holds only in-frame ones; the method was immunoSEQ multiplex PCR. Here the sample spans a few hundred thousand clones, 84% being singletons. The TCR was taken from a middle-aged man who had recovered from COVID-19. V and J are TRBV12-3 or TRBV12-4 and TRBJ2-7, with 11 bases identical to TRBD2. The sequencing input was PBMCs or T cells enriched from blood (not recorded which). The CDR3 bases are TGTGCCAGCAGGACTAGCGGGACTTACGAGCAGTACTTC. It encodes CASRTSGTYEQYF.